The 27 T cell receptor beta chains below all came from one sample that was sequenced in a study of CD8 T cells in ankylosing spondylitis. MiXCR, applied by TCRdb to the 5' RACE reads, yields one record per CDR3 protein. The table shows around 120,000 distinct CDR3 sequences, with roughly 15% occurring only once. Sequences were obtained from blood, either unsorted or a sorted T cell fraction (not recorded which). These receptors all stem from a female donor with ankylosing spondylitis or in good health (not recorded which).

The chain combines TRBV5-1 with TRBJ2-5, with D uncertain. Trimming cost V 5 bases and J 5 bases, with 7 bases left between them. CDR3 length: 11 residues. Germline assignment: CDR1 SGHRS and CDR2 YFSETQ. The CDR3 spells CASRIEETQYF. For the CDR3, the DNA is TGCGCCAGCAGAATTGAGGAGACCCAGTACTTC.

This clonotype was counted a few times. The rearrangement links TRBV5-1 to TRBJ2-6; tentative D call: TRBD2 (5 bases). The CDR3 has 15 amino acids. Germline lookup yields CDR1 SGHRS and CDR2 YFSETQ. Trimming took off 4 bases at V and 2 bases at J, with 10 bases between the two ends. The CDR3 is CASSRGPAGANVLTF. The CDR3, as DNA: TGCGCCAGCAGCCGAGGGCCGGCTGGGGCCAACGTCCTGACTTTC. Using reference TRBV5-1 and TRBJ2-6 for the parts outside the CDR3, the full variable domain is KAGVTQTPRYLIKTRGQQVTLSCSPISGHRSVSWYQQTPGQGLQFLFEYFSETQRNKGNFPGRFSGRQFSNSRSEMNVSTLELGDSALYLCASSRGPAGANVLTFGAGSRLTVL.

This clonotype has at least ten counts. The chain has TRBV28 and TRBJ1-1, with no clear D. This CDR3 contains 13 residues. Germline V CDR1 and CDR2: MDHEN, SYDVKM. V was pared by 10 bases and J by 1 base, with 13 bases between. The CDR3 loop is CAIVDAGNTEAFF. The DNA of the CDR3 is TGTGCCATCGTGGATGCAGGGAACACTGAAGCTTTCTTT.

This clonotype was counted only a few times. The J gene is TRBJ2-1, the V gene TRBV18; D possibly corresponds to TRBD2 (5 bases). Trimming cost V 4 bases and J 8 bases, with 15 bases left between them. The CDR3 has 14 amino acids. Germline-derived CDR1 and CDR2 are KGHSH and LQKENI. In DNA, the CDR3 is TGTGCCAGCTCACACGGATCACTAGACGATGAGCAGTTCTTC. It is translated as CASSHGSLDDEQFF. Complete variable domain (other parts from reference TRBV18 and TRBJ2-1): NAGVMQNPRHLVRRRGQEARLRCSPMKGHSHVYWYRQLPEEGLKFMVYLQKENIIDESGMPKERFSAEFPKEGPSILRIQQVVRGDSAAYFCASSHGSLDDEQFFGPGTRLTVL.

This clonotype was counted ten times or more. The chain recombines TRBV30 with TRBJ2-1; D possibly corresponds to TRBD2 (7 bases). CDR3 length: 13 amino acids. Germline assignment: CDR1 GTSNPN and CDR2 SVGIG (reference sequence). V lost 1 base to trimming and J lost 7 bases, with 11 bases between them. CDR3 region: CAWSEGEGNEQFF. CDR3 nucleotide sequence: TGTGCCTGGAGTGAGGGGGAGGGGAATGAGCAGTTCTTC.

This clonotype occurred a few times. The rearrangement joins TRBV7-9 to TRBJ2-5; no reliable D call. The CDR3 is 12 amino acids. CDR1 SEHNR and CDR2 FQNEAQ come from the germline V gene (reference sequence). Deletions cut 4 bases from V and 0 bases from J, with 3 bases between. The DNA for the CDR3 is TGTGCCAGCAGCTCCTACCAAGAGACCCAGTACTTC. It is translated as CASSSYQETQYF.

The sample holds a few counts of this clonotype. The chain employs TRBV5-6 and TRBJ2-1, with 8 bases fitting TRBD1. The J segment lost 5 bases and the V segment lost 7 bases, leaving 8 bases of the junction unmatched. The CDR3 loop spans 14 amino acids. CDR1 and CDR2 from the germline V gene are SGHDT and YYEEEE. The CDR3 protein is CASCETGVHNEQFF. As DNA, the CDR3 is TGTGCCAGCTGCGAGACAGGGGTCCACAATGAGCAGTTCTTC.

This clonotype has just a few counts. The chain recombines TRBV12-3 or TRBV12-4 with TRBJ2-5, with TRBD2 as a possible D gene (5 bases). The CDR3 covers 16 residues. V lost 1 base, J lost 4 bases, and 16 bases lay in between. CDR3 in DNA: TGTGCCAGCAGTTTAGGACTAAAAGGCCTGTCAGAGACCCAGTACTTC. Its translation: CASSLGLKGLSETQYF.

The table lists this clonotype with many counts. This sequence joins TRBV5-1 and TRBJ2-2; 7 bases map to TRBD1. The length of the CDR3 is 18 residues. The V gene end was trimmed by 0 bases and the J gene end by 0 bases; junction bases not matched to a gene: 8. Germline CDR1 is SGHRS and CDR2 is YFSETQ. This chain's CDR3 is CASSLGTGTLANTGELFF. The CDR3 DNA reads TGCGCCAGCAGCTTGGGGACAGGAACTCTCGCGAACACCGGGGAGCTGTTTTTT.

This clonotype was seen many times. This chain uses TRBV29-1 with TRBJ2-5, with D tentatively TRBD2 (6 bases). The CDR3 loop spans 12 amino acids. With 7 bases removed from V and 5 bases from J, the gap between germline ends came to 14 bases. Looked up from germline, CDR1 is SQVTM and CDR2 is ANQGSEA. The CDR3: CSGDGGTETQYF. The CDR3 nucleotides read TGCAGCGGGGACGGGGGAACGGAGACCCAGTACTTC.

CDR3 sequence reads: CASSLGQGGTEAFF. CDR3 DNA sequence: TGTGCCAGCAGCTTAGGGCAGGGGGGCACTGAAGCTTTCTTT. The chain recombines TRBV11-2 with TRBJ1-1, with 7 bases lining up with TRBD1. The CDR3 is 14 residues long. Germline V gene data show CDR1 as SGHAT and CDR2 as FQNNGV. V gave up 1 base and J gave up 4 bases; unmatched junction bases: 3.

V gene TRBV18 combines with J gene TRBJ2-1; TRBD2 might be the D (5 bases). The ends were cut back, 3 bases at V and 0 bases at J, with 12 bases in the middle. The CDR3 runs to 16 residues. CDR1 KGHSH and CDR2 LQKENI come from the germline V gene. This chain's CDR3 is CASSPSERDSYNEQFF. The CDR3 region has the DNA TGTGCCAGCTCACCGAGTGAGAGGGACTCCTACAATGAGCAGTTCTTC. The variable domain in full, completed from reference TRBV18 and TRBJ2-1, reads NAGVMQNPRHLVRRRGQEARLRCSPMKGHSHVYWYRQLPEEGLKFMVYLQKENIIDESGMPKERFSAEFPKEGPSILRIQQVVRGDSAAYFCASSPSERDSYNEQFFGPGTRLTVL.

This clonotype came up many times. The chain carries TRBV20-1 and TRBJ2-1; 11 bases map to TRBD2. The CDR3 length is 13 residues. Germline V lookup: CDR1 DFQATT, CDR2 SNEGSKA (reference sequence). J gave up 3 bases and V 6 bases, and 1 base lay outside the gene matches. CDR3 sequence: CSAGTSGYNEQFF. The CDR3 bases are TGCAGTGCCGGGACTAGCGGCTACAATGAGCAGTTCTTC.

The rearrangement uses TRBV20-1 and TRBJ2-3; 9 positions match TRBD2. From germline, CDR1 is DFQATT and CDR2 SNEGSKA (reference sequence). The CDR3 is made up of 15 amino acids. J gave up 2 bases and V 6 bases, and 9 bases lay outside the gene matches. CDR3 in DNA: TGCAGTGCGGAAGGTAGCGGGGGCCTCACAGATACGCAGTATTTT. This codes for CSAEGSGGLTDTQYF.

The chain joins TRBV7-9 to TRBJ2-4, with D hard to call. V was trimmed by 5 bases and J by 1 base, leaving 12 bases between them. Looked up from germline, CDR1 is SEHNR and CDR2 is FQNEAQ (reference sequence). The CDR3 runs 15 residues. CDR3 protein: CASSTMDLAKNIQYF. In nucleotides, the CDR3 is TGTGCCAGCAGCACTATGGACCTGGCCAAAAACATTCAGTACTTC.

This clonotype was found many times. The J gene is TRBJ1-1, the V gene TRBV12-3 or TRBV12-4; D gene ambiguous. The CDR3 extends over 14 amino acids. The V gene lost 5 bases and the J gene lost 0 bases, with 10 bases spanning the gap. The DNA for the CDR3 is TGTGCCAGCAGTCCCCGTAGAATGAACACTGAAGCTTTCTTT. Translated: CASSPRRMNTEAFF.

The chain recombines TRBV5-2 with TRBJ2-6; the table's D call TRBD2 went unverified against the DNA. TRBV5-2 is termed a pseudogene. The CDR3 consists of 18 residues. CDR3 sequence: CAIGPGALGVSGANVLTF. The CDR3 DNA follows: TGTGCCATCGGCCCTGGAGCCCTCGGGGTCTCTGGGGCCAACGTCCTGACTTTC.

The CDR3 DNA reads TGTGCCAGCAGCAAAGCAGGACAGGCTGGAGATACGCAGTATTTT. Amino acid sequence: CASSKAGQAGDTQYF. The J gene is TRBJ2-3, the V gene TRBV21-1; TRBD1, the table's D call, lacks a check against the DNA. TRBV21-1 is a listed pseudogene. The CDR3 is made up of 15 amino acids.

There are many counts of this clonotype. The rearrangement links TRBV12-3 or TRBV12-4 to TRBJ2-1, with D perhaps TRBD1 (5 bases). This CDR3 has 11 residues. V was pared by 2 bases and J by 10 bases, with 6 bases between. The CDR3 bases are TGTGCCAGCAGTTTAAACAGGGAGCAGTTCTTC. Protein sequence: CASSLNREQFF.

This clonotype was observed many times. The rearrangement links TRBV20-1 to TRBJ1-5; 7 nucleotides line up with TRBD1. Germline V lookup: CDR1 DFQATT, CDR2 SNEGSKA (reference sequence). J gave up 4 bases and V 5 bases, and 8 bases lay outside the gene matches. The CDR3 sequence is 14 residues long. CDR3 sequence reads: CSAPQIQGNQPQHF. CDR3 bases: TGCAGTGCTCCCCAGATACAGGGGAATCAGCCCCAGCATTTT.

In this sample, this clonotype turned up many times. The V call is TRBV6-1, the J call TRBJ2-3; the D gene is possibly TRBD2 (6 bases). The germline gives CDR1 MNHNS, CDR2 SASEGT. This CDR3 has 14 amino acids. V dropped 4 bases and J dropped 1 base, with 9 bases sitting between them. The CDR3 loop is CASSVGGGTDTQYF. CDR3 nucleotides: TGTGCCAGCAGTGTGGGGGGAGGCACAGATACGCAGTATTTT.

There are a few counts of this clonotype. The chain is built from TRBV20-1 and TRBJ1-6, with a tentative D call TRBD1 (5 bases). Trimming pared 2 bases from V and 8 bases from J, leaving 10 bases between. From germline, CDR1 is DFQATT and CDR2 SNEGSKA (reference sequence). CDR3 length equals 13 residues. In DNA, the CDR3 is TGCAGTGCTAGAAGCAGGGTAGATTCACCCCTCCACTTT. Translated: CSARSRVDSPLHF.

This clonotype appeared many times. The CDR3 loop reads CASSFQTEAFF. As DNA, the CDR3 is TGTGCCAGCAGCTTCCAAACCGAAGCTTTCTTT. The chain combines TRBV7-9 with TRBJ1-1; D not resolved. The CDR3 is 11 residues long. The germline CDR1 and CDR2 sequences are SEHNR and FQNEAQ (reference sequence). Between the trimmed V and J ends, which lost 3 bases and 8 bases, there was a span of 7 bases. Looking up the rest from reference TRBV7-9 and TRBJ1-1 gives the full variable domain: DTGVSQNPRHKITKRGQNVTFRCDPISEHNRLYWYRQTLGQGPEFLTYFQNEAQLEKSRLLSDRFSAERPKGSFSTLEIQRTEQGDSAMYLCASSFQTEAFFGQGTRLTVV.

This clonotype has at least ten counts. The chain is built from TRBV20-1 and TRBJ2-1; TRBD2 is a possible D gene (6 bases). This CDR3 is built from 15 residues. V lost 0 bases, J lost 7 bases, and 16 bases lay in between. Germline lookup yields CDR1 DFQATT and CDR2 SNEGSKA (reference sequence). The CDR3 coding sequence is TGCAGTGCTAGAGATGTTGTTGGCCGGGGGAATGAGCAGTTCTTC. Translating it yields CSARDVVGRGNEQFF.

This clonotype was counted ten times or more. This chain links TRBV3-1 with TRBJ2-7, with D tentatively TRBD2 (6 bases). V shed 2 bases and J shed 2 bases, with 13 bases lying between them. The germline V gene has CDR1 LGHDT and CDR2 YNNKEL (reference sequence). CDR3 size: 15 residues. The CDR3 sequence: CASSQPGTGTYEQYF. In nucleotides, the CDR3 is TGTGCCAGCAGCCAACCCGGGACTGGAACCTACGAGCAGTACTTC.

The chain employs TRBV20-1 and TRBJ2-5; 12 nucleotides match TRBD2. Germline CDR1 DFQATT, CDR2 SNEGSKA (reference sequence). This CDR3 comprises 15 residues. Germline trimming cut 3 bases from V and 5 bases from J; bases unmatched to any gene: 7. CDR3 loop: CSASLSSGRDETQYF. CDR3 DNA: TGCAGTGCTAGTTTGTCTAGCGGGAGGGATGAGACCCAGTACTTC.

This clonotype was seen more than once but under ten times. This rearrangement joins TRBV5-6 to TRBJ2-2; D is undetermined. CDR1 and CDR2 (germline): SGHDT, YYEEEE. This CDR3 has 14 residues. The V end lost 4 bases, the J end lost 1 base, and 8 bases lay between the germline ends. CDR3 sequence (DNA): TGTGCCAGCAGCGGATACGGGAACACCGGGGAGCTGTTTTTT. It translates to CASSGYGNTGELFF.